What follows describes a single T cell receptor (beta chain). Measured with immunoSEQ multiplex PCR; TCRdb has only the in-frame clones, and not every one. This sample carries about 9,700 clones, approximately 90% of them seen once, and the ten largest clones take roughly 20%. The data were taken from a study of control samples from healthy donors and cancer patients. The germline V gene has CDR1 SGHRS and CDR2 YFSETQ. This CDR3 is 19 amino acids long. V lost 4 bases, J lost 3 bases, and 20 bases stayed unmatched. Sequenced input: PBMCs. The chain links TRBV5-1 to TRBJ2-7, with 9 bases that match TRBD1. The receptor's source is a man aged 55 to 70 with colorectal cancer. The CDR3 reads CASSPDLFAGQGKFYEQYF. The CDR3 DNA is TGCGCCAGCAGCCCGGATCTCTTTGCAGGACAGGGGAAGTTCTACGAGCAGTACTTC.